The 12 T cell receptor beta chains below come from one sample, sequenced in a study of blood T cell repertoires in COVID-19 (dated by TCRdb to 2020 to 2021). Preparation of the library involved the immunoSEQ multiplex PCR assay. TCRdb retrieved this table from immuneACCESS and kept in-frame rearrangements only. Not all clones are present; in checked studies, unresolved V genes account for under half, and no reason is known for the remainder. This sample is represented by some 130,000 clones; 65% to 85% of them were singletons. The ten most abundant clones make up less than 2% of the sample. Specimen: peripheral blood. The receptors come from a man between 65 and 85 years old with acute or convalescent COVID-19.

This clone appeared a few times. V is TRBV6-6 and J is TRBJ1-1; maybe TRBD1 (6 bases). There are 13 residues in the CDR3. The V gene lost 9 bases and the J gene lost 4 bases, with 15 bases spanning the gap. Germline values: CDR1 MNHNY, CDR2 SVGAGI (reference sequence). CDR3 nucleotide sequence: TGTGCCAGTGACAAAGCCAGGGGCACTGAAGCTTTCTTT. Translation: CASDKARGTEAFF.

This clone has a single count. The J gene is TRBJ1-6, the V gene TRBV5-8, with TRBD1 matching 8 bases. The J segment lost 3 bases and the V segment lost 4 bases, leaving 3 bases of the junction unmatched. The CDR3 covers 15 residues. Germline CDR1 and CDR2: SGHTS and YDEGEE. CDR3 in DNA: TGTGCCAGCAGCCGCGGACAGGGCTATAATTCACCCCTCCACTTT. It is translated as CASSRGQGYNSPLHF. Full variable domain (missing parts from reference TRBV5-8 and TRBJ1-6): EAGVTQSPTHLIKTRGQQATLRCSPISGHTSVYWYQQALGLGLQFLLWYDEGEERNRGNFPPRFSGRQFPNYSSELNVNALELEDSALYLCASSRGQGYNSPLHFGNGTRLTVT.

The CDR3 nucleotides are TGTGCCAGCAGCAAAGAGACTAGCGGGGGGAATAATACCAAGAGCTCCTACAATGAGCAGTTCTTC. Residues: CASSKETSGGNNTKSSYNEQFF. J is TRBJ2-1 and V is TRBV21-1; the table calls TRBD2, which could not be checked here. TRBV21-1 is a recognized pseudogene. This CDR3 spans 22 amino acids.

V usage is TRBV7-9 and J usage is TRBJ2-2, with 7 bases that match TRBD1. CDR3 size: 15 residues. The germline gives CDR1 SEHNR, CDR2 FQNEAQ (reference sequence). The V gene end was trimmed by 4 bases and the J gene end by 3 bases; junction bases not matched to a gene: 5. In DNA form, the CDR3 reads TGTGCCAGCAGCTCGACAGGGTGGTACACCGGGGAGCTGTTTTTT. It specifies CASSSTGWYTGELFF.

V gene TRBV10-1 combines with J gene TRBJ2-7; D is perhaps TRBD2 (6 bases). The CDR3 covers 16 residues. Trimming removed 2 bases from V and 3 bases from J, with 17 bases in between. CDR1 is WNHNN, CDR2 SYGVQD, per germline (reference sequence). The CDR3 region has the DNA TGCGCCAGCAGTGAGGTGTGGCTAGCGTTTCGCTACGAGCAGTACTTC. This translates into CASSEVWLAFRYEQYF.

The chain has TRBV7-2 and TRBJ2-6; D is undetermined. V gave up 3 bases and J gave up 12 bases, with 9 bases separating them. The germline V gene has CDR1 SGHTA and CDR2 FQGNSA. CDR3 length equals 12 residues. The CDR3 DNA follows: TGTGCCAGCAGCTTTAACTCCGCCGTCCTGACTTTC. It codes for CASSFNSAVLTF.

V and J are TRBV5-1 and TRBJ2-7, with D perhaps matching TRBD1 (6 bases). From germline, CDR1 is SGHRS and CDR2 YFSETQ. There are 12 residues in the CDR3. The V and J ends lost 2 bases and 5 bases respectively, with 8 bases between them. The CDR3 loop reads CASSLQGNEQYF. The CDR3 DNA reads TGCGCCAGCAGCTTACAGGGTAACGAGCAGTACTTC. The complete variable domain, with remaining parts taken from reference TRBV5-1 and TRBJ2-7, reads KAGVTQTPRYLIKTRGQQVTLSCSPISGHRSVSWYQQTPGQGLQFLFEYFSETQRNKGNFPGRFSGRQFSNSRSEMNVSTLELGDSALYLCASSLQGNEQYFGPGTRLTVT.

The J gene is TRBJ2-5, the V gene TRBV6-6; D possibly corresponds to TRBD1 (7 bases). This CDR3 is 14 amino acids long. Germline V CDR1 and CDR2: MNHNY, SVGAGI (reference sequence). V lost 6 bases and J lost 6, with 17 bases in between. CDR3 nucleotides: TGTGCCAGCAGCCCATCAGGGGGGCCCAAGACCCAGTACTTC. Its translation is CASSPSGGPKTQYF.

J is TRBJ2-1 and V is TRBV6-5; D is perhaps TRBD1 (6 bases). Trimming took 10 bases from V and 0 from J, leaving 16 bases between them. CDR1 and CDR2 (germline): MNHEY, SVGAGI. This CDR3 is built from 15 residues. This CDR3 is CATQHRERSYNEQFF. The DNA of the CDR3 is TGTGCCACCCAACACAGGGAACGCTCCTACAATGAGCAGTTCTTC.

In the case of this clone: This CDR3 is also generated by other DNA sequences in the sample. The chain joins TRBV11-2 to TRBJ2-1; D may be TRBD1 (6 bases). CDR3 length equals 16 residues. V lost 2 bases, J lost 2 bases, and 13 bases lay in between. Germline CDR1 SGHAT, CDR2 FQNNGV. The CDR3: CASSLIPGATYNEQFF. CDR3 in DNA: TGTGCCAGCAGCTTAATTCCAGGGGCCACCTACAATGAGCAGTTCTTC.

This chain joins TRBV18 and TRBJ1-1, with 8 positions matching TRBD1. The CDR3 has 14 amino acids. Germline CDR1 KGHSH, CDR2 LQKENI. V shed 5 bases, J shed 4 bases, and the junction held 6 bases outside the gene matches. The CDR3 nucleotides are TGTGCCAGCTCAAGGGAGACAGGGGCCACTGAAGCTTTCTTT. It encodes CASSRETGATEAFF.

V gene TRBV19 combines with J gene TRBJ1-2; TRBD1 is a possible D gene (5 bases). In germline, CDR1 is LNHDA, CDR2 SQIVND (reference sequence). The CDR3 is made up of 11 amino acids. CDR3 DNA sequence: TGTGCTGCTCCAGGGTTCCCTGGCTACACCTTC. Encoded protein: CAAPGFPGYTF.